This note documents a single T cell receptor (beta chain) sequence. The sample belongs to a study of blood T cell repertoires in COVID-19. At the level of the study: Sites across the United States, Italy and Spain contributed samples from acute and convalescent COVID-19.

Enrolment of Seattle patients took place during active infection, and they were followed longitudinally. The germline CDR1 and CDR2 sequences are SGHRS and YFSETQ. CDR3 length: 16 amino acids. Trimming cost V 4 bases and J 0 bases, with 14 bases left between them. In the original processing: Reference gene primer amplification yielded estimated nucleated cell counts. TCRdb's copy holds only in-frame clones and misses some; the assay was immunoSEQ multiplex PCR. The V and J calls and clone size come from that table; D and trimming were worked out from the DNA. Here the sample spans some 68,000 clones, around 91% being singletons.

This clonotype was obtained from a man aged 45-60 years with COVID-19, enrolled during active disease. Sequenced sample: peripheral blood. The gene calls are TRBV5-1 and TRBJ1-3; D unclear. The CDR3 DNA reads as TGCGCCAGCAGCGATTCCGGGATTTACTCTGGAAACACCATATATTTT. Amino acid sequence: CASSDSGIYSGNTIYF.